Below, 25 T cell receptor beta chains from the same sample are listed, as sequenced in a study of blood T cell repertoires in COVID-19. Clones were read by immunoSEQ multiplex PCR, and TCRdb kept only the in-frame ones, dropping some. The sample contains 140,000 to 150,000 clones, 80% of which appear only once. Sample: peripheral blood. Receptors were obtained from a man aged 60 to 69 with active or convalescent COVID-19.

The chain couples TRBV29-1 to TRBJ1-2; unclear D gene. Germline-derived CDR1 and CDR2 are SQVTM and ANQGSEA. The CDR3 sequence is 12 residues long. The V and J ends lost 6 bases and 2 bases respectively, with 10 bases between them. CDR3 DNA: TGCAGCGTAATTCGGGGAAACTATGGCTACACCTTC. It yields the protein CSVIRGNYGYTF.

The chain is built from TRBV6-5 and TRBJ1-2; 11 positions agree with TRBD1. Germline values: CDR1 MNHEY, CDR2 SVGAGI. V lost 5 bases, J lost 3 bases, and 5 bases stayed unmatched. This CDR3 has 15 amino acids. CDR3 in amino acids: CASSPRDRGDYGYTF. The CDR3 region has the DNA TGTGCCAGCAGTCCACGGGACAGGGGGGACTATGGCTACACCTTC.

This rearrangement joins TRBV2 to TRBJ2-7; D is ambiguous. Looked up from germline, CDR1 is SNHLY and CDR2 is FYNNEI. Trimming took off 3 bases at V and 3 bases at J, with 15 bases between the two ends. CDR3 length equals 15 residues. The CDR3 sequence is CASSEARSSYYEQYF. The CDR3 nucleotides read TGTGCCAGCAGTGAGGCCAGATCGTCTTACTACGAGCAGTACTTC.

V is TRBV28 and J is TRBJ2-1, with a tentative D call TRBD2 (7 bases). V dropped 8 bases and J dropped 13 bases, with 27 bases sitting between them. This CDR3 is built from 15 residues. CDR1 is MDHEN and CDR2 is SYDVKM in the germline V gene. CDR3 amino acids: CASLTLGAGEIPQFF. The CDR3 region has the DNA TGTGCCAGCTTAACCCTGGGGGCGGGAGAGATCCCACAGTTCTTC.

This chain connects TRBV15 to TRBJ1-5; D unresolved. The V gene lost 0 bases and the J gene lost 5 bases, with 8 bases spanning the gap. Germline V CDR1 and CDR2: LNHNV, YYDKDF (reference sequence). The length of the CDR3 is 14 residues. The chain's CDR3 is CATSRDQFHQPQHF. The CDR3 DNA reads TGTGCCACCAGCAGAGATCAGTTCCATCAGCCCCAGCATTTT.

At least ten counts were recorded for this clone. CDR3 protein: CAISTGKTGGRTSNQPQHF. Written as DNA, the CDR3 is TGTGCCATCAGTACCGGTAAGACAGGGGGCAGGACGAGCAATCAGCCCCAGCATTTT. The rearrangement joins TRBV10-3 to TRBJ1-5; 10 nucleotides agree with TRBD1. The length of the CDR3 is 19 residues. V lost 5 bases to trimming and J lost 1 base; unmatched junction nucleotides: 14. CDR1 is ENHRY and CDR2 is SYGVKD in the germline V gene.

This clone has just a few counts. V gene TRBV5-4 combines with J gene TRBJ2-1, with D possibly TRBD1 on 5 matching bases. V gave up 2 bases and J gave up 8 bases, with 14 bases separating them. The CDR3 spans 14 residues. The germline V gene encodes CDR1 SGHNT and CDR2 YYREEE (reference sequence). CDR3 in amino acids: CASSFEQGGYEQFF. As DNA, the CDR3 is TGTGCCAGCAGCTTTGAGCAGGGTGGATATGAGCAGTTCTTC.

V and J are TRBV19 and TRBJ1-1, with 7 bases aligning to TRBD1. J lost 11 bases, V lost 3 bases, and 6 bases had no gene match. CDR1 is LNHDA and CDR2 is SQIVND in the germline V gene (reference sequence). The length of the CDR3 is 12 residues. The CDR3 protein is CASSIEGAGAFF. The CDR3 nucleotides read TGTGCCAGTAGTATTGAGGGGGCAGGGGCTTTCTTT.

The V and J genes are TRBV6-5 and TRBJ1-2; TRBD1 agrees at 7 bases. V lost 6 bases and J lost 8; bases outside the gene matches: 12. This CDR3 is built from 14 residues. The germline CDR1 and CDR2 sequences are MNHEY and SVGAGI. The CDR3 bases are TGTGCCAGCAGACGCACAGGGGCCGGCTCGGGCTACACCTTC. This translates into CASRRTGAGSGYTF.

The chain links TRBV24-1 to TRBJ2-3, with D perhaps matching TRBD2 (5 bases). Trimming cost V 4 bases and J 4 bases, with 11 bases left between them. Germline-derived CDR1 and CDR2 are KGHDR and SFDVKD. This CDR3 is built from 14 residues. The CDR3 loop reads CATSDPGISDTQYF. CDR3 bases: TGTGCCACCAGTGACCCGGGGATTTCAGATACGCAGTATTTT.

The gene calls are TRBV4-2 and TRBJ1-2; 10 bases align to TRBD1. V was pared by 3 bases and J by 4 bases, with 8 bases of the junction left unmatched. In germline, CDR1 is LGHNA, CDR2 YNFKEQ. CDR3 length: 16 residues. CDR3 nucleotides: TGTGCCAGCAGCCATGAGGCAGGGGACAGGGGCTATGGCTACACCTTC. Protein product: CASSHEAGDRGYGYTF.

The rearrangement joins TRBV6-6 to TRBJ1-6; 7 nucleotides match TRBD1. This CDR3 contains 13 residues. The V and J ends lost 4 bases and 8 bases, in that order; junction bases with no gene match: 2. Germline CDR1 is MNHNY and CDR2 is SVGAGI (reference sequence). For the CDR3, the DNA is TGTGCCAGCAGTTTCCAGGGGGATTCACCCCTCCACTTT. It is translated as CASSFQGDSPLHF.

This chain joins TRBV11-3 and TRBJ2-1; 11 nucleotides line up with TRBD2. The CDR3 consists of 17 residues. CDR1 and CDR2 (germline): SGHNT, YENEEA. Trimming cost V 5 bases and J 9 bases; bases outside gene matches: 15. CDR3 sequence reads: CASSPKGGYSGRGEQFF. CDR3 nucleotides: TGTGCCAGCAGCCCTAAAGGAGGTTATAGCGGGAGGGGTGAGCAGTTCTTC.

The table lists this clone with a count of one. This chain links TRBV24-1 with TRBJ2-5; a possible D gene is TRBD1 (6 bases). The CDR3 totals 14 residues. Trimming shortened V by 3 bases and J by 5 bases, and 12 bases separated the two germline ends. Germline V gives CDR1 KGHDR, CDR2 SFDVKD. The DNA for the CDR3 is TGTGCCACCAGTGATGCAGGGGTTCGCGAGACCCAGTACTTC. It yields the protein CATSDAGVRETQYF.

The J gene is TRBJ2-7, the V gene TRBV19; 7 nucleotides line up with TRBD1. The CDR3 has 14 residues. Germline V gives CDR1 LNHDA, CDR2 SQIVND (reference sequence). The V segment lost 5 bases and the J segment 2 bases; nucleotides outside the gene matches: 6. The CDR3 bases are TGTGCCAGTAGTTCCCGAGGACAGGCCTACGAGCAGTACTTC. This encodes CASSSRGQAYEQYF.

This clone has just one count. The DNA for the CDR3 is TGTGCCAGCAGCGTAGCAACAGTTAATTCACCCCTCCACTTT. Residues: CASSVATVNSPLHF. This sequence joins TRBV9 and TRBJ1-6; D not resolved. The V gene's germline CDR1 is SGDLS and CDR2 YYNGEE. The CDR3 contains 14 residues. Trimming took 0 bases from V and 6 from J, leaving 7 bases between them.

The J gene is TRBJ1-1, the V gene TRBV19; no clear D gene. Germline CDR1 reads LNHDA; CDR2 reads SQIVND (reference sequence). This CDR3 has 14 residues. The ends were cut back, 7 bases at V and 0 bases at J, with 12 bases in the middle. CDR3 coding DNA: TGTGCCAGTACCGGAAGACACATGAACACTGAAGCTTTCTTT. Translation gives CASTGRHMNTEAFF.

The CDR3 loop reads CASSEAGGANYGYTF. CDR3 in DNA: TGTGCCAGCTCAGAGGCAGGGGGAGCTAACTATGGCTACACCTTC. V usage is TRBV18 and J usage is TRBJ1-2; 7 bases align to TRBD1. Trimming cost V 5 bases and J 0 bases; bases outside gene matches: 6. There are 15 residues in the CDR3. Germline CDR1 KGHSH, CDR2 LQKENI.

The chain is built from TRBV29-1 and TRBJ2-7, with 9 bases matching TRBD2. The germline V gene encodes CDR1 SQVTM and CDR2 ANQGSEA. The CDR3 covers 14 residues. The ends lost 4 bases at V and 2 bases at J; junction bases unmatched: 6. The CDR3 DNA reads TGCAGCGTTGTCGGCGGGAGGGAGGCCTACGAGCAGTACTTC. It codes for CSVVGGREAYEQYF.

A single count supports this clone. V usage is TRBV2 and J usage is TRBJ2-7; a possible D gene is TRBD2 (7 bases). Germline V gene lookup returns CDR1 SNHLY and CDR2 FYNNEI. The CDR3 is made up of 15 amino acids. V lost 5 bases and J lost 4, with 18 bases in between. DNA of the CDR3: TGTGCCAGCAGTCCCAGGGGAGGACTAGTTTACGAGCAGTACTTC. Residues: CASSPRGGLVYEQYF.

The chain combines TRBV5-6 with TRBJ2-5; TRBD2 is a possible D gene (6 bases). Germline V gene data show CDR1 as SGHDT and CDR2 as YYEEEE. V was cut by 2 bases and J by 3 bases, with 20 bases left in between. The CDR3 contains 17 residues. Here the CDR3 DNA reads TGTGCCAGCAGCTTAGCCCCTCGGAGGGGAGGAGAAGAGACCCAGTACTTC. Translating gives CASSLAPRRGGEETQYF. Filled out from reference TRBV5-6 and TRBJ2-5, the complete variable domain reads DAGVTQSPTHLIKTRGQQVTLRCSPKSGHDTVSWYQQALGQGPQFIFQYYEEEERQRGNFPDRFSGHQFPNYSSELNVNALLLGDSALYLCASSLAPRRGGEETQYFGPGTRLLVL.

This clone was picked up one time. The V call is TRBV7-3, the J call TRBJ1-2; D gene ambiguous. Germline V lookup: CDR1 SGHTA, CDR2 FQGTGA. V gave up 2 bases and J gave up 1 base, with 14 bases separating them. The CDR3 has 16 amino acids. CDR3: CASSLSPGELNYGYTF. The DNA of the CDR3 is TGTGCCAGCAGCTTATCCCCCGGGGAACTTAACTATGGCTACACCTTC. The full variable domain, in which reference TRBV7-3 and TRBJ1-2 provide the parts outside the CDR3, is GAGVSQTPSNKVTEKGKYVELRCDPISGHTALYWYRQSLGQGPEFLIYFQGTGAADDSGLPNDRFFAVRPEGSVSTLKIQRTERGDSAVYLCASSLSPGELNYGYTFGSGTRLTVV.

The CDR3 DNA reads TGTGCCAGCAGCGTAGGAGCGGGAGGGCCCCAAGAGACCCAGTACTTC. It yields the protein CASSVGAGGPQETQYF. The V call is TRBV9, the J call TRBJ2-5; TRBD2 matches at 10 bases. The CDR3 covers 16 residues. V gave up 0 bases and J gave up 1 base; unmatched junction bases: 3. Germline-derived CDR1 and CDR2 are SGDLS and YYNGEE.

The chain uses TRBV2 and TRBJ2-1; 7 bases agree with TRBD2. Germline CDR1 SNHLY, CDR2 FYNNEI. The CDR3 has 14 amino acids. J gave up 6 bases and V 6 bases, and 8 bases lay outside the gene matches. Here the CDR3 DNA reads TGTGCCAGCAGGAACCGCGGGAGTTCCAATGAGCAGTTCTTC. It translates to CASRNRGSSNEQFF.

This rearrangement joins TRBV10-3 to TRBJ1-5; 7 bases are shared with TRBD1. The CDR3 has 16 residues. CDR1 and CDR2 (germline): ENHRY, SYGVKD. V lost 0 bases to trimming and J lost 4 bases; unmatched junction nucleotides: 6. The DNA of the CDR3 is TGTGCCATCAGTGAGTCCAGGGGGGCTGGGAATCAGCCCCAGCATTTT. It yields the protein CAISESRGAGNQPQHF.